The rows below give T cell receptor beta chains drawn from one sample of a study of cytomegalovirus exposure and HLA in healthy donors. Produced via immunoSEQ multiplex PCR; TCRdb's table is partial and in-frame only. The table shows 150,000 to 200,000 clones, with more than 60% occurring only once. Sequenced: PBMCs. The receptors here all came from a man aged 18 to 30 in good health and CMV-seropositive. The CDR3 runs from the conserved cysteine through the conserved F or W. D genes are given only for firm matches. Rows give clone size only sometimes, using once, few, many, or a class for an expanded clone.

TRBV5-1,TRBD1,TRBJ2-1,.,TGCGCCAGCAGCGCGGCAGGGGGCCCCGACAATGAGCAGTTCTTC,CASSAAGGPDNEQFF
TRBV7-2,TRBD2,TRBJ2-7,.,TGTGCCAGCAGCCGTTCCAGCGGGAGTGTCTCCTACGAGCAGTACTTC,CASSRSSGSVSYEQYF
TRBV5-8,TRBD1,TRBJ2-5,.,TGTGCCAGCAGGCCCGACAGGGCGGTTCGCAGAGCCGGGACCCAGTACTTC,CASRPDRAVRRAGTQYF
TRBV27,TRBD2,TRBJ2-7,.,TGTGCCAGCAGTTTAGGAGTGGCGGGAGTACCAGAATACGAGCAGTACTTC,CASSLGVAGVPEYEQYF
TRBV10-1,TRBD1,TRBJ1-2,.,TGCGCCAGCAGTAACGACAGGGGGTACGGCTACACCTTC,CASSNDRGYGYTF
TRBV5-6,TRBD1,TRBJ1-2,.,TGTGCCAGCAGCTTGACAGGGGCGGGTGGCTACACCTTC,CASSLTGAGGYTF
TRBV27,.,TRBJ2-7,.,TGTGCCAGCGGGGGGAATCCCTACGAGCAGTACTTC,CASGGNPYEQYF
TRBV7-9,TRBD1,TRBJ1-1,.,TGTGCCAGCAGTTATGTCGGGACAGGGAACGCTTTCTTT,CASSYVGTGNAFF
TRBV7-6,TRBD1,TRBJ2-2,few,TGTGCCAGCAGCCCTGGGGGACAGTCCACCGGGGAGCTGTTTTTT,CASSPGGQSTGELFF
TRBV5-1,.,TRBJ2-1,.,TGCGCCAGCAGCTTGCGACGGGTAGGCAATGAGCAGTTCTTC,CASSLRRVGNEQFF
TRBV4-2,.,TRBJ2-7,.,TGTGCCAGCAGCCAAGAACCTAGATCCTACGAGCAGTACTTC,CASSQEPRSYEQYF
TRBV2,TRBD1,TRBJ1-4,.,TGTGCCAGCATCCGAGGGACAGGGGGCAGGAATAATGAAAAACTGTTTTTT,CASIRGTGGRNNEKLFF